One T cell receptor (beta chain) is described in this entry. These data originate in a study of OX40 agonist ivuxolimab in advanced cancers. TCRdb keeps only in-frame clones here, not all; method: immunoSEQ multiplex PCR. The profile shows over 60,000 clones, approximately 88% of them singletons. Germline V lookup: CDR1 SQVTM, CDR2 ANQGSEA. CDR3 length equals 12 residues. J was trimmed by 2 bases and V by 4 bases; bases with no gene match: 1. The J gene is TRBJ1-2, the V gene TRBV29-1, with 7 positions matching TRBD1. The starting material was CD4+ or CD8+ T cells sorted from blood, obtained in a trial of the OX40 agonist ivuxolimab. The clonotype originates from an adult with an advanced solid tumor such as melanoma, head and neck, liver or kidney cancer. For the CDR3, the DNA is TGCAGCGTTGTGACAGGGAACTATGGCTACACCTTC. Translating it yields CSVVTGNYGYTF.